This T cell receptor beta chain is from a study of T-cell reconstitution after alpha-beta-depleted transplantation in children. Unique molecular identifiers were built into the TCRbeta library. One entry per CDR3 protein, called by TCRdb with MiXCR from the PCR reads. In the table there are hundreds of thousands of distinct CDR3 sequences, around 18% of which are singletons. CDR1 and CDR2 from the germline V gene are KGHDR and SFDVKD. Trimming took off 7 bases at V and 0 bases at J, with 9 bases between the two ends. The CDR3 has 13 amino acids. The receptor comes from a human donor who donated a stem cell graft to a child with acute lymphoblastic leukemia. This material consisted of PBMCs from the stem cell graft donor, taken from the stem cell graft. The chain combines TRBV24-1 with TRBJ2-7; D may be TRBD2 (6 bases). The CDR3 loop is CATRGGVSYEQYF. The CDR3 nucleotides are TGTGCCACCAGGGGCGGGGTCTCCTACGAGCAGTACTTC.